This TCR beta chain was recorded in a study of T cells in Graves' hyperthyroidism and ophthalmopathy. It was RNA transcripts that yielded the amplified TCR beta CDR3 regions. Primed by the HTBI set, a first-round RT-PCR was run on the TCR CDR3. MiXCR, run by TCRdb on the multiplex PCR reads, gives a single entry per CDR3 protein. This repertoire shows 500,000 to 650,000 distinct CDR3 sequences, 46% found once; its top ten account for around two fifths. This clonotype has a count of ten or more. The germline CDR1 and CDR2 sequences are SGHTA and FQGTGA. Between the trimmed V and J ends, which lost 2 bases and 2 bases, there was a span of 9 bases. This CDR3 is 14 amino acids long. Patients showing uncontrolled infection, other autoimmune disease, pregnancy or lactation were ineligible.

This TCR derives from an adult woman with Graves' disease, either hyperthyroidism or ophthalmopathy (not recorded which). The V gene is TRBV7-3, the J gene TRBJ1-1; D is ambiguous. The sample was peripheral blood or thyroid tissue (not recorded which). CDR3 coding DNA: TGTGCCAGCAGCTTAGGCTTTCCAAACACTGAAGCTTTCTTT. It specifies CASSLGFPNTEAFF.